The 18 T cell receptor beta chains given below trace back to one sample, sequenced in a study of blood T cell repertoires in COVID-19. This table comes from immunoSEQ multiplex PCR, and its TCRdb copy is limited to in-frame clones, with some not included. The sample holds some 240,000 clones, approximately 89% seen once. Sequencing input: peripheral blood. The receptor source for this set is a woman between 65 and 79 years old with COVID-19, enrolled during active disease.

This sequence joins TRBV18 and TRBJ1-2; 10 positions match TRBD1. The CDR3 runs 14 residues. The germline V gene encodes CDR1 KGHSH and CDR2 LQKENI. After removal of 3 bases from V and 5 bases from J, the junction contained 3 bases not matched to a gene. The CDR3 loop reads CASSPEDRGYGYTF. The CDR3 DNA reads as TGTGCCAGCTCACCGGAGGACAGGGGGTATGGCTACACCTTC.

This clone was picked up one time. This chain connects TRBV3-1 (or the pseudogene TRBV3-2) to TRBJ1-5; no clear D gene. Germline CDR1 reads LGHDT; CDR2 reads YNNKEL (reference sequence). The length of the CDR3 is 16 residues. V lost 4 bases and J lost 0, with 13 bases in between. CDR3 in amino acids: CASSPHQEISNQPQHF. In nucleotides, the CDR3 is TGTGCCAGCAGCCCCCACCAAGAGATTAGCAATCAGCCCCAGCATTTT.

V and J are TRBV10-2 and TRBJ2-2; a possible D gene is TRBD2 (5 bases). Germline V gene sequence: CDR1 WSHSY, CDR2 SAAADI. V lost 7 bases, J lost 1 base, and 10 bases lay in between. CDR3 length equals 14 residues. The CDR3 DNA is TGCGCCAGCAAGGAGGTTTGGAACACCGGGGAGCTGTTTTTT. The encoded protein is CASKEVWNTGELFF.

The chain recombines TRBV5-4 with TRBJ2-1; 7 nucleotides align to TRBD2. The CDR3 has 17 residues. The junction had 10 bases not matched to a gene; V was cut back by 4 bases and J by 0 bases. Germline V CDR1 and CDR2: SGHNT, YYREEE (reference sequence). This CDR3 reads CASSPDSGGSSYNEQFF. The CDR3, as DNA: TGTGCCAGCAGCCCGGATTCCGGCGGGAGCTCCTACAATGAGCAGTTCTTC.

The chain is built from TRBV28 and TRBJ2-7; D not certain. This CDR3 region has 14 residues. Germline V gene sequence: CDR1 MDHEN, CDR2 SYDVKM. The germline V and J ends were trimmed by 8 bases and 2 bases, with 16 bases remaining between them. CDR3 nucleotides: TGTGCCAGCTCAACCCCGACCCTAGCCTACGAGCAGTACTTC. Amino acids: CASSTPTLAYEQYF.

DNA for the CDR3: TGCGCCAGCAGAAAACTAGCGGGAATGGAGACCCAGTACTTC. It encodes CASRKLAGMETQYF. The V gene is TRBV4-1, the J gene TRBJ2-5, with TRBD2 identical over 10 bases. The CDR3 runs to 14 residues. Unmatched junction bases numbered 6, after V lost 6 bases and J lost 5 bases. Germline loops: CDR1 MGHRA, CDR2 YSYEKL.

This sequence joins TRBV6-2 or TRBV6-3 and TRBJ2-1; D might be TRBD1 (6 bases). The germline V and J ends were trimmed by 5 bases and 3 bases, with 20 bases remaining between them. The CDR3 is 17 residues long. Germline CDR1 MNHEY, CDR2 SVGEGT. CDR3 residues: CASSPHEDRKGYNEQFF. The CDR3 DNA is TGTGCCAGCAGTCCCCACGAAGACAGGAAAGGCTACAATGAGCAGTTCTTC.

The chain uses TRBV7-2 and TRBJ1-6, with D possibly being TRBD1 (6 bases). With 1 base removed from V and 6 bases from J, the gap between germline ends came to 10 bases. The CDR3 contains 15 residues. Looked up from germline, CDR1 is SGHTA and CDR2 is FQGNSA. In DNA, the CDR3 is TGTGCCAGCAGCTTAGAAACAGGGAGTAATTCACCCCTCCACTTT. This gives the protein CASSLETGSNSPLHF. The variable domain in full, completed from reference TRBV7-2 and TRBJ1-6, reads GAGVSQSPSNKVTEKGKDVELRCDPISGHTALYWYRQSLGQGLEFLIYFQGNSAPDKSGLPSDRFSAERTGGSVSTLTIQRTQQEDSAVYLCASSLETGSNSPLHFGNGTRLTVT.

The chain carries TRBV19 and TRBJ1-4, with D tentatively TRBD1 (6 bases). V lost 3 bases, J lost 5 bases, and 22 bases lay in between. Germline V gene data show CDR1 as LNHDA and CDR2 as SQIVND (reference sequence). CDR3 length: 18 amino acids. DNA for the CDR3: TGTGCCAGTAGTATCTCCCCCTTCTCCGGGACAAAGAATGAAAAACTGTTTTTT. Translated: CASSISPFSGTKNEKLFF.

The chain joins TRBV6-4 to TRBJ1-5; TRBD1 matches 7 bases. This CDR3 has 18 amino acids. Trimming removed 3 bases from V and 4 bases from J; junction bases left unmatched: 15. The germline CDR1 and CDR2 sequences are MRHNA and SNTAGT. The CDR3 protein is CASSDPDREGGENQPQHF. The CDR3 nucleotides read TGTGCCAGCAGTGATCCAGACAGGGAAGGAGGCGAGAATCAGCCCCAGCATTTT.

J is TRBJ2-7 and V is TRBV18; D perhaps matches TRBD1 (6 bases). With 4 bases removed from V and 2 bases from J, the gap between germline ends came to 9 bases. The CDR3 spans 13 residues. CDR1 KGHSH and CDR2 LQKENI come from the germline V gene. The DNA for the CDR3 is TGTGCCAGCTCACGAAAGGGGGCCTACGAGCAGTACTTC. Protein product: CASSRKGAYEQYF.

The chain's CDR3 is CASSSSLAGADTQYF. CDR3 DNA: TGTGCCAGTAGTTCTTCACTAGCGGGAGCAGATACGCAGTATTTT. This chain links TRBV19 with TRBJ2-3, with 11 nucleotides matching TRBD2. Germline loops: CDR1 LNHDA, CDR2 SQIVND (reference sequence). After removal of 5 bases from V and 4 bases from J, the junction contained 5 bases not matched to a gene. CDR3 length: 15 amino acids.

A few counts support this clone. This chain joins TRBV4-1 and TRBJ1-5; the D gene is possibly TRBD1 (5 bases). Looked up from germline, CDR1 is MGHRA and CDR2 is YSYEKL. The germline V and J ends were trimmed by 0 bases and 7 bases, with 13 bases remaining between them. This CDR3 has 15 amino acids. The DNA of the CDR3 is TGCGCCAGCAGCCAAGATCCCGACAGTCGGCAGCCCCAGCATTTT. Protein sequence: CASSQDPDSRQPQHF.

The V gene is TRBV7-9, the J gene TRBJ2-3; D is perhaps TRBD1 (5 bases). V shed 2 bases and J shed 6 bases, with 12 bases lying between them. The V gene's germline CDR1 is SEHNR and CDR2 FQNEAQ (reference sequence). This CDR3 is built from 14 residues. Here the CDR3 reads CASSLSAGMDTQYF. The CDR3 region has the DNA TGTGCCAGCAGCTTATCAGCAGGGATGGATACGCAGTATTTT. Full variable domain (rest looked up from reference TRBV7-9 and TRBJ2-3): DTGVSQNPRHKITKRGQNVTFRCDPISEHNRLYWYRQTLGQGPEFLTYFQNEAQLEKSRLLSDRFSAERPKGSFSTLEIQRTEQGDSAMYLCASSLSAGMDTQYFGPGTRLTVL.

The chain joins TRBV28 to TRBJ1-1; 8 nucleotides align to TRBD1. From germline, CDR1 is MDHEN and CDR2 SYDVKM. V lost 5 bases to trimming and J lost 3 bases; unmatched junction nucleotides: 5. There are 14 residues in the CDR3. The CDR3 sequence: CASSRTGRDTEAFF. CDR3 nucleotides: TGTGCCAGCAGTCGGACAGGGAGGGACACTGAAGCTTTCTTT.

The chain uses TRBV28 and TRBJ1-3, with D hard to call. The CDR3 loop spans 14 amino acids. Per the germline V gene, CDR1 is MDHEN and CDR2 is SYDVKM. Trimming cost V 2 bases and J 1 base, with 6 bases left between them. The DNA of the CDR3 is TGTGCCAGCAGTTTAACCCAGTCTGGAAACACCATATATTTT. This translates into CASSLTQSGNTIYF.

This rearrangement joins TRBV3-1 (or the pseudogene TRBV3-2) to TRBJ1-1; D is uncertain. CDR3 size: 13 residues. Trimming pared 5 bases from V and 2 bases from J, leaving 9 bases between. CDR1 is LGHDT, CDR2 YNNKEL, per germline (reference sequence). CDR3 nucleotide sequence: TGTGCCAGCAGCTCAGGCCGAAACACTGAAGCTTTCTTT. Its translation is CASSSGRNTEAFF.

V and J are TRBV5-1 and TRBJ1-1, with a possible D match to TRBD1 (5 bases). With 2 bases removed from V and 4 bases from J, the gap between germline ends came to 27 bases. The CDR3 spans 19 residues. CDR1 is SGHRS, CDR2 YFSETQ, per germline. CDR3 protein: CASSFTLRSRERGGTEAFF. As DNA, the CDR3 is TGCGCCAGCAGCTTCACACTAAGGTCCAGGGAACGCGGGGGCACTGAAGCTTTCTTT.